The clone carrying this T cell receptor (beta chain) showed up just a few times. The same CDR3 is also encoded by other DNA sequences in this sample. Enrollment shut out patients with autoimmune disease history or systemic immunosuppression. The CDR3 length is 13 residues. Germline V CDR1 and CDR2: MDHEN, SYDVKM. Deletions cut 3 bases from V and 1 base from J, with 6 bases between. The table came from immunoSEQ multiplex PCR; TCRdb's copy has only in-frame clones and leaves some out. The sample consists of around 80,000 clones, around nine tenths of them appearing once. The data stem from a study of OX40 agonist ivuxolimab in advanced cancers. Across the study: Dose-escalation patients suffered from hepatocellular carcinoma, melanoma, renal cell or head and neck cancer.

The sample in question was CD4+ or CD8+ T cells sorted from blood, obtained in a trial of the OX40 agonist ivuxolimab. This chain connects TRBV28 to TRBJ1-1; unclear D gene. The sequence was collected from an adult with an advanced solid tumor such as melanoma, head and neck, liver or kidney cancer. Here the CDR3 reads CASSLYENTEAFF. CDR3 nucleotide sequence: TGTGCCAGCAGTTTGTATGAGAACACTGAAGCTTTCTTT.